One and the same sample provided the 31 T cell receptor beta chains below, sequenced in a study of blood T cell repertoires in COVID-19. Assay used: immunoSEQ multiplex PCR; TCRdb lists only in-frame clones, some missing. The sample lists 110,000 or so clones, about 87% occurring once. Sequenced material: peripheral blood. Receptors originate from a woman aged 45 to 65 with acute or convalescent COVID-19.

This chain joins TRBV9 and TRBJ2-5; D not resolved. V gave up 0 bases and J gave up 1 base, with 7 bases separating them. Germline CDR1 is SGDLS and CDR2 is YYNGEE. This CDR3 is 14 amino acids long. CDR3 sequence: CASSVGEAQETQYF. The DNA of the CDR3 is TGTGCCAGCAGCGTAGGAGAAGCCCAAGAGACCCAGTACTTC. Filled out from reference TRBV9 and TRBJ2-5, the complete variable domain reads DSGVTQTPKHLITATGQRVTLRCSPRSGDLSVYWYQQSLDQGLQFLIQYYNGEERAKGNILERFSAQQFPDLHSELNLSSLELGDSALYFCASSVGEAQETQYFGPGTRLLVL.

This clone has only a few counts. The rearrangement uses TRBV5-1 and TRBJ1-3; no firm D call. Germline V gene lookup returns CDR1 SGHRS and CDR2 YFSETQ. Trimming left V 2 bases short and J 0 bases short, with 6 bases between. The CDR3 extends over 14 amino acids. CDR3 amino acids: CASSFSGSGNTIYF. The CDR3 region has the DNA TGCGCCAGCAGCTTCTCAGGCTCTGGAAACACCATATATTTT.

This clone was counted a single time. The chain has TRBV5-4 and TRBJ2-1, with 11 bases that match TRBD2. CDR1 and CDR2 from the germline V gene are SGHNT and YYREEE (reference sequence). Trimming cost V 0 bases and J 0 bases; bases outside gene matches: 5. The CDR3 is 18 residues long. CDR3 in DNA: TGTGCCAGCAGCTTGGGGGGACTAGCGGTAAGCTCCTACAATGAGCAGTTCTTC. This translates into CASSLGGLAVSSYNEQFF.

V is TRBV9 and J is TRBJ1-1; 8 bases agree with TRBD1. With 0 bases clipped from V and 7 bases from J, the junction kept 8 bases outside the gene matches. Per the germline V gene, CDR1 is SGDLS and CDR2 is YYNGEE. The CDR3 is 15 residues long. The CDR3 region is CASSVGGTGEREAFF. Here the CDR3 DNA reads TGTGCCAGCAGCGTAGGAGGGACAGGTGAACGTGAAGCTTTCTTT.

The chain couples TRBV9 to TRBJ2-3, with D possibly TRBD2 on 6 matching bases. Germline V gene sequence: CDR1 SGDLS, CDR2 YYNGEE. V was pared by 1 base and J by 3 bases, with 12 bases between. This CDR3 contains 15 residues. CDR3 DNA: TGTGCCAGCAGCGTATTGGGGGGAGAGACAGATACGCAGTATTTT. Its translation is CASSVLGGETDTQYF. Complete variable domain (other parts from reference TRBV9 and TRBJ2-3): DSGVTQTPKHLITATGQRVTLRCSPRSGDLSVYWYQQSLDQGLQFLIQYYNGEERAKGNILERFSAQQFPDLHSELNLSSLELGDSALYFCASSVLGGETDTQYFGPGTRLTVL.

The V call is TRBV24-1, the J call TRBJ1-4; D gene ambiguous. CDR3 length: 17 amino acids. Trimming took 3 bases from V and 4 from J, leaving 17 bases between them. The germline gives CDR1 KGHDR, CDR2 SFDVKD. The CDR3 loop is CATSDPNEANLNEKLFF. The CDR3 DNA sequence: TGTGCCACCAGTGATCCAAATGAGGCCAACCTTAATGAAAAACTGTTTTTT.

This sequence joins TRBV10-2 and TRBJ2-7; tentatively, D is TRBD2 (5 bases). The V end lost 5 bases, the J end lost 1 base, and 18 bases lay between the germline ends. CDR1 is WSHSY, CDR2 SAAADI, per germline. CDR3 size: 16 residues. The CDR3: CASSFGSSMGSYEQYF. The DNA for the CDR3 is TGCGCCAGCAGTTTTGGCTCTAGCATGGGTTCCTACGAGCAGTACTTC.

The CDR3 sequence: CASSDGAQQGWGNQPQHF. CDR3 DNA sequence: TGTGCCAGCAGTGATGGGGCCCAACAGGGTTGGGGCAATCAGCCCCAGCATTTT. The chain recombines TRBV6-1 with TRBJ1-5, with D maybe TRBD1 (6 bases). The CDR3 is 18 residues long. The germline V gene encodes CDR1 MNHNS and CDR2 SASEGT. V lost 3 bases to trimming and J lost 2 bases, with 20 bases between them.

The V call is TRBV7-9, the J call TRBJ2-1; D is ambiguous. V shed 4 bases and J shed 8 bases, with 9 bases lying between them. CDR1 SEHNR and CDR2 FQNEAQ come from the germline V gene (reference sequence). The CDR3 is 12 amino acids. The DNA for the CDR3 is TGTGCCAGCAGCTCGACTTTTGATGAGCAGTTCTTC. It encodes CASSSTFDEQFF.

The gene calls are TRBV5-1 and TRBJ2-7; 13 bases map to TRBD2. The length of the CDR3 is 17 residues. The V and J ends lost 3 bases and 4 bases, in that order; junction bases with no gene match: 10. Germline V gene data show CDR1 as SGHRS and CDR2 as YFSETQ. The DNA for the CDR3 is TGCGCCAGCAGCTCCCGGACTAGCGGGGGAAACATGTACGAGCAGTACTTC. Residues: CASSSRTSGGNMYEQYF.

The gene calls are TRBV7-2 and TRBJ2-7; 8 nucleotides align to TRBD1. Germline V lookup: CDR1 SGHTA, CDR2 FQGNSA. J gave up 2 bases and V 5 bases, and 5 bases lay outside the gene matches. This CDR3 comprises 14 residues. The CDR3 region is CASSGDRGPYEQYF. As DNA, the CDR3 is TGTGCCAGCAGCGGAGACAGGGGACCCTACGAGCAGTACTTC.

V usage is TRBV7-2 and J usage is TRBJ2-7, with 7 bases identical to TRBD1. V gave up 3 bases and J gave up 1 base; unmatched junction bases: 6. From germline, CDR1 is SGHTA and CDR2 FQGNSA. The CDR3 runs to 15 residues. CDR3 in amino acids: CASSFGQATSYEQYF. The CDR3 DNA reads TGTGCCAGCAGCTTTGGACAGGCTACATCCTACGAGCAGTACTTC.

The chain has TRBV7-8 and TRBJ2-1; D gene uncertain. The CDR3 loop spans 17 amino acids. Per germline, CDR1 SGHVS and CDR2 FQNEAQ. V lost 0 bases and J 0 bases, leaving 12 bases between the germline ends. The DNA for the CDR3 is TGTGCCAGCAGCTTAGCGAACCCTTCTAGCTCCTACAATGAGCAGTTCTTC. This encodes CASSLANPSSSYNEQFF.

This clone was recorded only once. Written as DNA, the CDR3 is TGTGCCAGCAGCTTTCAGGGGCGGAATGAGCAGTTCTTC. Encoded protein: CASSFQGRNEQFF. This chain joins TRBV5-4 and TRBJ2-1; D might be TRBD1 (6 bases). The CDR3 runs 13 residues. Trimming left V 2 bases short and J 7 bases short, with 10 bases between. CDR1 is SGHNT and CDR2 is YYREEE in the germline V gene (reference sequence).

This chain connects TRBV28 to TRBJ1-5; possibly TRBD1 for D (5 bases). The ends were cut back, 6 bases at V and 9 bases at J, with 18 bases in the middle. Germline CDR1 and CDR2: MDHEN and SYDVKM. The CDR3 extends over 14 amino acids. CDR3 region: CASRKSWLRGPQHF. The CDR3, as DNA: TGTGCCAGCAGGAAAAGTTGGCTAAGGGGGCCCCAGCATTTT.

The chain recombines TRBV3-1 (or the pseudogene TRBV3-2) with TRBJ1-4; D gene ambiguous. The CDR3 runs 13 residues. V was clipped by 4 bases and J by 11 bases, with 14 bases between them. Germline lookup yields CDR1 LGHDT and CDR2 YNNKEL (reference sequence). The CDR3 protein is CASSRRASRKLFF. The CDR3 region has the DNA TGTGCCAGCAGCCGCAGAGCCTCTAGGAAACTGTTTTTT.

The rearrangement joins TRBV5-8 to TRBJ1-6; no definite D call. This CDR3 region has 16 residues. The V end was cut by 4 bases, the J end by 0 bases, with 11 bases between. Germline values: CDR1 SGHTS, CDR2 YDEGEE. The CDR3 nucleotides are TGTGCCAGCAGCCAATCTAAGAGCTCCTATAATTCACCCCTCCACTTT. Its translation: CASSQSKSSYNSPLHF.

V and J are TRBV7-2 and TRBJ2-5; weak D call: TRBD1 (5 bases). V was trimmed by 3 bases and J by 5 bases, leaving 16 bases between them. This CDR3 has 15 amino acids. The germline gives CDR1 SGHTA, CDR2 FQGNSA. The CDR3 loop is CASSLQDIFMETQYF. DNA of the CDR3: TGTGCCAGCAGCTTGCAGGACATTTTCATGGAGACCCAGTACTTC.

V usage is TRBV4-1 and J usage is TRBJ1-4; 8 bases are shared with TRBD1. CDR1 and CDR2 from the germline V gene are MGHRA and YSYEKL. V trimming: 1 base; J trimming: 8 bases; junction bases outside the gene matches: 9. The CDR3 is made up of 16 amino acids. As DNA, the CDR3 is TGCGCCAGCAGCCAAGGTTCGACAGGGGCTCGGGAAAAACTGTTTTTT. Translating it yields CASSQGSTGAREKLFF.

The J gene is TRBJ1-1, the V gene TRBV6-5, with 9 bases identical to TRBD1. V lost 10 bases, J lost 2 bases, and 8 bases stayed unmatched. Germline V gives CDR1 MNHEY, CDR2 SVGAGI. CDR3 size: 14 residues. The CDR3 loop is CATMGTGRNTEAFF. Written as DNA, the CDR3 is TGTGCCACCATGGGGACAGGGCGTAACACTGAAGCTTTCTTT.

The CDR3 spells CASRTGRDSPLHF. The CDR3 DNA reads TGTGCCAGTAGGACAGGGAGAGATTCACCCCTCCACTTT. The rearrangement links TRBV19 to TRBJ1-6; 7 nucleotides match TRBD1. V lost 6 bases and J lost 8; bases outside the gene matches: 4. The CDR3 length is 13 residues. In germline, CDR1 is LNHDA, CDR2 SQIVND (reference sequence).

CDR3 amino acids: CASSTGDSGNTIYF. DNA of the CDR3: TGTGCCAGTAGTACGGGTGATTCTGGAAACACCATATATTTT. The genes are TRBV19 and TRBJ1-3, with D hard to call. Trimming pared 4 bases from V and 1 base from J, leaving 8 bases between. This CDR3 has 14 amino acids. In germline, CDR1 is LNHDA, CDR2 SQIVND (reference sequence).

The rearrangement links TRBV7-8 to TRBJ2-5, with 13 bases that match TRBD2. The germline CDR1 and CDR2 sequences are SGHVS and FQNEAQ. The CDR3 spans 16 residues. Trimming removed 4 bases from V and 5 bases from J; junction bases left unmatched: 7. CDR3 sequence (DNA): TGTGCCAGCAGCTCTTTACTAGCGGGAGGGGAGGAGACCCAGTACTTC. As protein: CASSSLLAGGEETQYF.

The chain employs TRBV12-3 or TRBV12-4 and TRBJ2-1; weak D call: TRBD2 (6 bases). V was trimmed by 1 base and J by 8 bases, leaving 6 bases between them. CDR3 length: 12 amino acids. The CDR3 DNA follows: TGTGCCAGCAGTTTAGGCGGGGATGAGCAGTTCTTC. It codes for CASSLGGDEQFF.

The sample holds one count of this clone. The chain links TRBV7-9 to TRBJ2-7; possible D gene TRBD1, 6 bases. CDR3 length equals 14 residues. Trimming stripped 3 bases from V and 4 bases from J, with 13 bases between. Germline CDR1 is SEHNR and CDR2 is FQNEAQ (reference sequence). The CDR3 DNA sequence: TGTGCCAGCAGCTTTGACAGGTTAGAATACGAGCAGTACTTC. Translated, it gives CASSFDRLEYEQYF.

The J gene is TRBJ2-1, the V gene TRBV19; 11 bases fit TRBD2. This CDR3 has 17 amino acids. CDR1 is LNHDA, CDR2 SQIVND, per germline (reference sequence). V was clipped by 0 bases and J by 6 bases; unmatched bases: 7. This chain's CDR3 is CASSIDFGTSGPNEQFF. The CDR3 DNA sequence: TGTGCCAGTAGTATAGATTTTGGGACTAGCGGTCCCAATGAGCAGTTCTTC.

V and J are TRBV6-1 and TRBJ2-5; D remains unclear. Trimming left V 3 bases short and J 5 bases short, with 7 bases between. Looked up from germline, CDR1 is MNHNS and CDR2 is SASEGT. CDR3 length: 12 amino acids. In DNA form, the CDR3 reads TGTGCCAGCAGTGACCCCTTTGAGACCCAGTACTTC. Translated: CASSDPFETQYF.

The chain joins TRBV28 to TRBJ1-6; 7 nucleotides line up with TRBD1. The V gene end was trimmed by 5 bases and the J gene end by 9 bases; junction bases not matched to a gene: 10. Germline CDR1 reads MDHEN; CDR2 reads SYDVKM. CDR3 size: 15 residues. CDR3 loop: CASSQIGTVGSPLHF. CDR3 nucleotides: TGTGCCAGCAGTCAGATTGGGACAGTCGGTTCACCCCTCCACTTT.

The V call is TRBV2, the J call TRBJ1-2; 11 positions match TRBD1. This CDR3 is 16 amino acids long. V lost 6 bases to trimming and J lost 6 bases; unmatched junction nucleotides: 12. Germline values: CDR1 SNHLY, CDR2 FYNNEI. This CDR3 is CASSPRWDRGFNGYTF. The CDR3 coding sequence is TGTGCCAGCAGCCCAAGATGGGACAGGGGGTTCAATGGCTACACCTTC.

V usage is TRBV25-1 and J usage is TRBJ1-2; D is uncertain. The V gene lost 1 base and the J gene lost 4 bases, with 10 bases spanning the gap. Germline-derived CDR1 and CDR2 are MGHDK and SYGVNS. The CDR3 runs to 14 residues. Here the CDR3 reads CASSEFEGSYGYTF. The CDR3 DNA follows: TGTGCCAGCAGTGAATTTGAGGGCAGCTATGGCTACACCTTC.

CDR3 sequence: CASSEFGISGVPEAFF. Here the CDR3 DNA reads TGTGCCAGCAGTGAATTTGGTATCTCCGGGGTGCCTGAAGCTTTCTTT. V usage is TRBV25-1 and J usage is TRBJ1-1; D is unclear. Germline values: CDR1 MGHDK, CDR2 SYGVNS. Trimming took 1 base from V and 6 from J, leaving 18 bases between them. The CDR3 has 16 residues.